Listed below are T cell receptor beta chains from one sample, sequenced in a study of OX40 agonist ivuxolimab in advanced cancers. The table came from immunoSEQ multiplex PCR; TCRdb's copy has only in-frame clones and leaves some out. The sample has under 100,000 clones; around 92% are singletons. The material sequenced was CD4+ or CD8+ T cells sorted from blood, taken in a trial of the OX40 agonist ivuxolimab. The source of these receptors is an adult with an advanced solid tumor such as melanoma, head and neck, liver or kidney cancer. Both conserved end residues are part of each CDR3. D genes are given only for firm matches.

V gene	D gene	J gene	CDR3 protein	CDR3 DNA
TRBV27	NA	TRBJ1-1	CASSSVWEDTEAFF	TGTGCCAGCAGTTCGGTGTGGGAGGACACTGAAGCTTTCTTT
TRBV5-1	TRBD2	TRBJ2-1	CASSLVAGVGNEQFF	TGCGCCAGCAGCTTGGTTGCGGGAGTTGGAAATGAGCAGTTCTTC
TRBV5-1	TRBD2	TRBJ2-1	CASSLGSGSGYSEQFF	TGCGCCAGCAGCTTGGGTAGCGGGAGTGGGTATAGTGAGCAGTTCTTC
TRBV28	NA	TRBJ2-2	CASSLEVSGLFF	TGTGCCAGCAGCCTGGAGGTGTCGGGTTTGTTTTTT
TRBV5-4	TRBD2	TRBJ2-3	CASRRAGGAPGTDTQYF	TGTGCCAGCAGGCGGGCGGGGGGGGCGCCGGGCACAGATACGCAGTATTTT
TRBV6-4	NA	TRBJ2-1	CASSDYRWGNEQFF	TGTGCCAGCAGTGACTATAGGTGGGGTAATGAGCAGTTCTTC
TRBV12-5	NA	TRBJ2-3	CASSNWGLRDSDTQYF	TGTGCTAGTTCAAATTGGGGGCTCCGCGATAGTGATACGCAGTATTTT
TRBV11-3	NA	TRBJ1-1	CASSPQDSAFMNTEAFF	TGTGCCAGCAGCCCCCAGGACTCTGCTTTCATGAACACTGAAGCTTTCTTT
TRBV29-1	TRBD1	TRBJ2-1	CSVELQGVYNEQFF	TGCAGCGTTGAATTACAGGGGGTCTACAATGAGCAGTTCTTC
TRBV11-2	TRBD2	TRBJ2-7	CASSSRGAGDHEQYF	TGTGCCAGCAGCTCCAGAGGGGCGGGAGACCACGAGCAGTACTTC
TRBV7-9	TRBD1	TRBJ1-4	CASSPPRQGNEKLFF	TGTGCCAGCAGCCCCCCGAGACAGGGGAATGAAAAACTGTTTTTT